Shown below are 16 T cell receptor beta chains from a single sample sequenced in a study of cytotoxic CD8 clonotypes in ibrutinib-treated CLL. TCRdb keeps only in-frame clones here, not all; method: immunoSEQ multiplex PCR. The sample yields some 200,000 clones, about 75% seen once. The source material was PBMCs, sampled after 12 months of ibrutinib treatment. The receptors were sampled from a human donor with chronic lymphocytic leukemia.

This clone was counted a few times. The CDR3 DNA sequence: TGTGCCAGCAGTGAAGAAAGGGACTATCGACGAGCTTTCTTT. Translation gives CASSEERDYRRAFF. The chain links TRBV2 to TRBJ1-1; the D gene is possibly TRBD1 (5 bases). Trimming shortened V by 1 base and J by 10 bases, and 16 bases separated the two germline ends. The CDR3 totals 14 residues. Germline V gene lookup returns CDR1 SNHLY and CDR2 FYNNEI.

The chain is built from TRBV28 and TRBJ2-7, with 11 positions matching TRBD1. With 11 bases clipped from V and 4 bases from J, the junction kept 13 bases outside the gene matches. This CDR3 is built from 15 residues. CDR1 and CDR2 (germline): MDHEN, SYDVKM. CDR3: CAHRAGTGGIYEQYF. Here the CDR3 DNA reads TGTGCCCACCGGGCGGGGACAGGGGGAATATACGAGCAGTACTTC.

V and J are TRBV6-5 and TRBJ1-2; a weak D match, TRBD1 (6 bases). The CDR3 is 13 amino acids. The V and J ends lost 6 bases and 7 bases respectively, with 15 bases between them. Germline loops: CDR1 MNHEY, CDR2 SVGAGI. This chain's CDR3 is CASRPRGGTGYTF. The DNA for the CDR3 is TGTGCCAGCAGACCGAGGGGGGGCACTGGCTACACCTTC.

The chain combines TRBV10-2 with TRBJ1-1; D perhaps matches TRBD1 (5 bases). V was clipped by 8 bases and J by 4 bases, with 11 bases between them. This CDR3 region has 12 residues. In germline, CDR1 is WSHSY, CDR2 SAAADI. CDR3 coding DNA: TGCGCCAGCTCGGGGGTTGGCACTGAAGCTTTCTTT. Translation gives CASSGVGTEAFF.

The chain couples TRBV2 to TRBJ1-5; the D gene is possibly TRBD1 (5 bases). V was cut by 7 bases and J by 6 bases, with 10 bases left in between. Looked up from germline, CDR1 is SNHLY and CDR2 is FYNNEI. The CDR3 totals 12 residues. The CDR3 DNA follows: TGTGCCAGCACCAGGGTAGGTCAGCCCCAGCATTTT. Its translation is CASTRVGQPQHF.

In nucleotides, the CDR3 is TGCGCCAGCAGCCGAGACAGGTATCAGCCCCAGCATTTT. This encodes CASSRDRYQPQHF. The chain uses TRBV4-3 and TRBJ1-5, with TRBD1 as a possible D gene (6 bases). This CDR3 is built from 13 residues. V was clipped by 4 bases and J by 5 bases, with 9 bases between them. Germline-derived CDR1 and CDR2 are LGHNA and YSLEER.

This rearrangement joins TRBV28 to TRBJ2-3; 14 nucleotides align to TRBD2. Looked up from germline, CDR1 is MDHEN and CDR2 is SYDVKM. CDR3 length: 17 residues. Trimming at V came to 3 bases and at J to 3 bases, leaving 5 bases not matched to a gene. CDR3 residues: CASSLAGLAGETDTQYF. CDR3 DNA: TGTGCCAGCAGTTTGGCGGGACTAGCGGGAGAGACAGATACGCAGTATTTT. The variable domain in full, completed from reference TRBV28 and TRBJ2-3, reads DVKVTQSSRYLVKRTGEKVFLECVQDMDHENMFWYRQDPGLGLRLIYFSYDVKMKEKGDIPEGYSVSREKKERFSLILESASTNQTSMYLCASSLAGLAGETDTQYFGPGTRLTVL.

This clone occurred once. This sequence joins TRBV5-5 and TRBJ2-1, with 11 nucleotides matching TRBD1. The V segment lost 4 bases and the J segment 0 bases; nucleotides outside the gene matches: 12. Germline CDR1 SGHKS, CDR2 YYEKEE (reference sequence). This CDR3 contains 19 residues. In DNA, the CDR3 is TGTGCCAGCAGCCCACGGACAGGGGGCGTAATGAGCTCCTACAATGAGCAGTTCTTC. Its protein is CASSPRTGGVMSSYNEQFF.

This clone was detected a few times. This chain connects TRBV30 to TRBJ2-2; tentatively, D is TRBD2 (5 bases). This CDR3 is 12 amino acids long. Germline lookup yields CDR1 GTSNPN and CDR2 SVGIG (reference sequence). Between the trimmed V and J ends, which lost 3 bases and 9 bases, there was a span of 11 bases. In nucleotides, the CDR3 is TGTGCCTGGAGGGGAGTTAACTGGGAGCTGTTTTTT. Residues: CAWRGVNWELFF.

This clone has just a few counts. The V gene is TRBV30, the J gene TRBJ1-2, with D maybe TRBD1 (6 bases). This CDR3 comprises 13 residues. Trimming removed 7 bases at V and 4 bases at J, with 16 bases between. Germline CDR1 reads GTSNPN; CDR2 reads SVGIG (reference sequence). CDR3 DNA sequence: TGTGCCTCACGGTACAGGGAGGCCTATGGCTACACCTTC. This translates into CASRYREAYGYTF.

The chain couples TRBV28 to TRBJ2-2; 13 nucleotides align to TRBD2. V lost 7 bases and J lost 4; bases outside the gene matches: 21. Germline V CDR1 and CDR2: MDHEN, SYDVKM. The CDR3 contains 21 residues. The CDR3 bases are TGTGCCAGCAAGTTTCGGGGGATGACTAGCGGGAGGCTCAGGGGCACCGGGGAGCTGTTTTTT. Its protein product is CASKFRGMTSGRLRGTGELFF.

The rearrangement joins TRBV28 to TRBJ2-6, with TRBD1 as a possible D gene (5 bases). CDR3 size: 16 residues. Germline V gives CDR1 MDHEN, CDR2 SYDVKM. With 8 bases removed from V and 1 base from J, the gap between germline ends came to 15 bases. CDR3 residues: CASGGAWASGANVLTF. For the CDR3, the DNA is TGTGCCAGCGGTGGGGCGTGGGCTTCTGGGGCCAACGTCCTGACTTTC.

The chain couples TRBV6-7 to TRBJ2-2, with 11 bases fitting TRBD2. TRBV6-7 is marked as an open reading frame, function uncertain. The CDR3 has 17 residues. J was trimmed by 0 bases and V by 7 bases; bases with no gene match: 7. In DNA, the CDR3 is TGTGCCAGCACCCCGGGACTAGCGGTAACGAACACCGGGGAGCTGTTTTTT. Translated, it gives CASTPGLAVTNTGELFF.

The CDR3 is CSGRAGAFSTDTQYF. The CDR3 nucleotides are TGCAGCGGAAGGGCGGGGGCCTTTAGCACAGATACGCAGTATTTT. V is TRBV29-1 and J is TRBJ2-3, with D possibly matching TRBD2 (7 bases). This CDR3 contains 15 residues. V was shortened by 7 bases and J by 0 bases, with 17 bases between the two germline ends. CDR1 and CDR2 from the germline V gene are SQVTM and ANQGSEA.

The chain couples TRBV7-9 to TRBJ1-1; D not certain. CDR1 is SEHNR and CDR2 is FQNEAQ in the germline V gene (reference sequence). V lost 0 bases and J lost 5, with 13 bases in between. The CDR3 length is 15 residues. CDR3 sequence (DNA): TGTGCCAGCAGCTTAGCGGAGGGTGGTGGAACTGAAGCTTTCTTT. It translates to CASSLAEGGGTEAFF.

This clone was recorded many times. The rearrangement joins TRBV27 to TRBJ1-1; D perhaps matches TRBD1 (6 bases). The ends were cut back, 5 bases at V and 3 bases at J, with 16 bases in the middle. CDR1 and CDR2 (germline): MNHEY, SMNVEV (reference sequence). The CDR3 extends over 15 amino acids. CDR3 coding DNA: TGTGCCAGCAGTCCCCAACAGGGAAGATACACTGAAGCTTTCTTT. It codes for CASSPQQGRYTEAFF.